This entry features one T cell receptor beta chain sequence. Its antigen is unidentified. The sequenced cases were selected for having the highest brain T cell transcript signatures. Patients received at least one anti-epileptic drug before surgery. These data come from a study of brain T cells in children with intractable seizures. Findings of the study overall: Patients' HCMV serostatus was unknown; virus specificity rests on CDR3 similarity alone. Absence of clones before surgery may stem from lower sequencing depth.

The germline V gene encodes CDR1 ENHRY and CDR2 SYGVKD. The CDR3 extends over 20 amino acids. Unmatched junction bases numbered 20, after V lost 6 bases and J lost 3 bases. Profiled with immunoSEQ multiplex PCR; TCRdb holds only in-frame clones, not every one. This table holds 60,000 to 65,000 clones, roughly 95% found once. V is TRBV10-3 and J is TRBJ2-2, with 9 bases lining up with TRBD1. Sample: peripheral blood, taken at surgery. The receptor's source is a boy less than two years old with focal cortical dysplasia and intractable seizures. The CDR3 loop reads CAIRDAQILRQGGYTGELFF. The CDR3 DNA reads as TGTGCCATCAGGGATGCTCAAATCCTTAGACAGGGGGGATACACCGGGGAGCTGTTTTTT.